The 9 T cell receptor beta chains given below trace back to one sample, sequenced in a study of cytomegalovirus exposure and HLA in healthy donors. PCR involved 60 Vbeta and 13 Jbeta primers. Sequencing used immunoSEQ multiplex PCR; TCRdb keeps in-frame clones, though not all of them. Counted here are under 200,000 clones, approximately 80% occurring once; the ten biggest clones make up about 2%. The material sequenced was PBMCs. All receptors derive from a woman aged 45 to 65 in good health and CMV-seronegative.

The chain employs TRBV29-1 and TRBJ1-2; 8 bases agree with TRBD1. The CDR3 runs 12 residues. Germline trimming cut 5 bases from V and 4 bases from J; bases unmatched to any gene: 3. CDR1 SQVTM and CDR2 ANQGSEA come from the germline V gene. The CDR3 spells CSVWDRPYGYTF. DNA of the CDR3: TGCAGCGTTTGGGACAGGCCCTATGGCTACACCTTC.

The chain couples TRBV12-5 to TRBJ2-3, with 10 nucleotides matching TRBD1. This CDR3 has 16 residues. Germline V CDR1 and CDR2: LGHNT, FRNRAP. J gave up 4 bases and V 7 bases, and 11 bases lay outside the gene matches. CDR3 sequence reads: CASAMTPGQGSDTQYF. CDR3 coding DNA: TGTGCTAGTGCCATGACGCCGGGACAGGGGTCAGATACGCAGTATTTT. The whole variable domain, filled in from reference TRBV12-5 and TRBJ2-3, reads DARVTQTPRHKVTEMGQEVTMRCQPILGHNTVFWYRQTMMQGLELLAYFRNRAPLDDSGMPKDRFSAEMPDATLATLKIQPSEPRDSAVYFCASAMTPGQGSDTQYFGPGTRLTVL.

The chain is built from TRBV5-8 and TRBJ1-1; TRBD1 is a possible D gene (5 bases). The germline V and J ends were trimmed by 0 bases and 3 bases, with 9 bases remaining between them. Per germline, CDR1 SGHTS and CDR2 YDEGEE. This CDR3 is built from 14 residues. CDR3 residues: CASSLGQGYTEAFF. The CDR3 DNA is TGTGCCAGCAGCTTGGGTCAGGGATACACTGAAGCTTTCTTT.

The genes are TRBV11-3 and TRBJ2-1; 11 bases map to TRBD2. In germline, CDR1 is SGHNT, CDR2 YENEEA. The CDR3 consists of 15 residues. With V trimmed by 5 bases and J by 7 bases, 7 bases remained unmatched. CDR3 in DNA: TGTGCCAGCAGCCCCCGACTAGCGGGAACGAATGAGCAGTTCTTC. This gives the protein CASSPRLAGTNEQFF.

V usage is TRBV14 and J usage is TRBJ2-1; weak D call: TRBD1 (6 bases). The CDR3 is 16 residues long. Trimming took off 1 base at V and 6 bases at J, with 16 bases between the two ends. Germline CDR1 SGHDN, CDR2 FVKESK. CDR3 nucleotide sequence: TGTGCCAGCAGCCAAGTCGGTCGCGCCAGGGGCAATGAGCAGTTCTTC. Protein product: CASSQVGRARGNEQFF.

The J gene is TRBJ1-5, the V gene TRBV13; D is perhaps TRBD1 (6 bases). Germline CDR1 reads PRHDT; CDR2 reads FYEKMQ (reference sequence). Trimming left V 10 bases short and J 2 bases short, with 15 bases between. The CDR3 runs 14 residues. The CDR3 reads CATRRWTGNQPQHF. CDR3 DNA sequence: TGTGCCACCCGAAGATGGACAGGCAATCAGCCCCAGCATTTT.

This clone was recorded only once. The rearrangement joins TRBV29-1 to TRBJ2-7, with TRBD1 matching over 8 bases. The ends lost 6 bases at V and 5 bases at J; junction bases unmatched: 12. This CDR3 region has 14 residues. The germline gives CDR1 SQVTM, CDR2 ANQGSEA. The CDR3 loop is CSVARGQARDEQYF. DNA for the CDR3: TGCAGCGTGGCAAGGGGACAGGCCAGGGACGAGCAGTACTTC.

The V call is TRBV29-1, the J call TRBJ1-4, with D perhaps TRBD1 (5 bases). Germline V gene data show CDR1 as SQVTM and CDR2 as ANQGSEA. V dropped 0 bases and J dropped 8 bases, with 13 bases sitting between them. This CDR3 is 14 amino acids long. The CDR3 region is CSVEDWGGGEKLFF. DNA of the CDR3: TGCAGCGTTGAAGATTGGGGGGGAGGGGAAAAACTGTTTTTT. The complete variable domain, with remaining parts taken from reference TRBV29-1 and TRBJ1-4, reads SAVISQKPSRDICQRGTSLTIQCQVDSQVTMMFWYRQQPGQSLTLIATANQGSEATYESGFVIDKFPISRPNLTFSTLTVSNMSPEDSSIYLCSVEDWGGGEKLFFGSGTQLSVL.

The rearrangement links TRBV7-2 to TRBJ1-4, with TRBD1 matching 7 bases. Germline lookup yields CDR1 SGHTA and CDR2 FQGNSA. After removal of 2 bases from V and 4 bases from J, the junction contained 4 bases not matched to a gene. This CDR3 comprises 15 residues. CDR3 sequence: CASSLRAGGNEKLFF. The CDR3 DNA reads as TGTGCCAGCAGCTTAAGGGCAGGGGGTAATGAAAAACTGTTTTTT.